This note documents a single TCR beta chain sequence. Germline V gene sequence: CDR1 LNHDA, CDR2 SQIVND (reference sequence). Trimming at V came to 8 bases and at J to 2 bases, leaving 3 bases not matched to a gene. The CDR3 runs 13 residues. These data originate in a study of blood T cell repertoires in COVID-19. Study at large: Whether acute or convalescent, the COVID-19 samples came from the United States, Italy and Spain.

Method: immunoSEQ multiplex PCR; TCRdb's copy keeps in-frame clones and lacks some. The repertoire holds about 58,000 clones, with roughly 77% as singletons. Followed over time, Seattle patients had been enrolled while infection was active. Sequenced material: peripheral blood. The chain combines TRBV19 with TRBJ1-5, with 7 bases matching TRBD1. The source of this sequence is a man in his sixties with COVID-19, enrolled during active disease. The CDR3 spells CASLDRGNQPQHF. The CDR3 DNA follows: TGTGCCAGTTTAGACAGGGGCAATCAGCCCCAGCATTTT.